These 30 T cell receptor beta chains were sequenced from one sample in a study of CD8+CD57+ T cells in acquired aplastic anemia. Whoever was chosen for sequencing had shown CD8+CD57+ cell expansion by flow cytometry. It was genomic DNA that served as the template for profiling TCR beta VDJ and CDR3. TCRdb recomputed calls from the reads with MiXCR, one row per CDR3 protein. The sample carries some 200,000 distinct CDR3 sequences, 40% to 50% recorded once. The sequenced sample consisted of sorted CD4+, CD8+, or CD8+CD57+ T cells (not recorded which) from PBMCs. All receptors derive from a human donor with aplastic anemia.

Worth noting for this clonotype: At one boundary the junction diverges from the germline segment, which might be a read error. The V and J genes are TRBV10-3 and TRBJ2-5, with D tentatively TRBD2 (7 bases). CDR1 and CDR2 from the germline V gene are ENHRY and SYGVKD. The CDR3 totals 17 residues. The CDR3 spells CASSWGGADRYQETQYF. As DNA, the CDR3 is TGTGCCAGCAGTTGGGGGGGGGCAGATCGGTACCAAGAGACCCAGTACTTC.

The chain joins TRBV10-3 to TRBJ1-2; D gene ambiguous. The CDR3 runs 13 residues. V lost 2 bases and J 2 bases, leaving 6 bases between the germline ends. Germline V gene data show CDR1 as ENHRY and CDR2 as SYGVKD. The CDR3 DNA reads as TGTGCCATCAGTGAGCTAGGAAACTATGGCTACACCTTC. Translation: CAISELGNYGYTF.

Worth noting for this clonotype: Just one base apart from a much larger clone, this may be a read error. The rearrangement links TRBV20-1 to TRBJ2-1; 9 positions agree with TRBD2. Per the germline V gene, CDR1 is DFQATT and CDR2 is SNEGSKA (reference sequence). CDR3 size: 15 residues. DNA for the CDR3: TGCAGTGCTTCCTCGACTAGCGGTCTCTACAATAAGCAGTTCTTC. Amino acids: CSASSTSGLYNKQFF.

This clonotype occurred many times. The J gene is TRBJ2-7, the V gene TRBV19, with D tentatively TRBD1 (7 bases). Trimming removed 5 bases from V and 1 base from J, with 15 bases in between. The CDR3 runs to 15 residues. Per germline, CDR1 LNHDA and CDR2 SQIVND (reference sequence). CDR3 protein: CASSPRTGGSYEQYF. As DNA, the CDR3 is TGTGCCAGTAGTCCGAGGACAGGAGGGTCCTACGAGCAGTACTTC.

This clonotype has a handful of counts. The V and J genes are TRBV15 and TRBJ1-3; 8 bases agree with TRBD1. The V segment lost 4 bases and the J segment 4 bases; nucleotides outside the gene matches: 6. Germline values: CDR1 LNHNV, CDR2 YYDKDF (reference sequence). The CDR3 spans 15 residues. CDR3: CATSKETGAGNTIYF. In DNA form, the CDR3 reads TGTGCCACCAGCAAAGAGACAGGGGCAGGAAACACCATATATTTT.

A single count supports this clonotype. The V gene is TRBV7-3, the J gene TRBJ2-7, with TRBD2 matching over 10 bases. CDR3 size: 16 residues. Germline V gene sequence: CDR1 SGHTA, CDR2 FQGTGA. V was pared by 8 bases and J by 0 bases, with 10 bases of the junction left unmatched. The CDR3, as DNA: TGTGCCAGCGGACTCCTAGCGGGGGCCTCCTCCTACGAGCAGTACTTC. Its protein is CASGLLAGASSYEQYF. Full variable domain (rest looked up from reference TRBV7-3 and TRBJ2-7): GAGVSQTPSNKVTEKGKYVELRCDPISGHTALYWYRQSLGQGPEFLIYFQGTGAADDSGLPNDRFFAVRPEGSVSTLKIQRTERGDSAVYLCASGLLAGASSYEQYFGPGTRLTVT.

This clonotype was seen repeatedly, ten times or more. The rearrangement joins TRBV2 to TRBJ1-4; D is uncertain. Trimming took off 10 bases at V and 0 bases at J, with 15 bases between the two ends. Germline V lookup: CDR1 SNHLY, CDR2 FYNNEI. This CDR3 region has 15 residues. The DNA for the CDR3 is TGTGCCACCAAAACGCGGGCAGCAACTAATGAAAAACTGTTTTTT. Its protein product is CATKTRAATNEKLFF.

There are many counts of this clonotype. This chain joins TRBV20-1 and TRBJ2-1, with D unresolved. Trimming cost V 7 bases and J 1 base, with 14 bases left between them. Germline loops: CDR1 DFQATT, CDR2 SNEGSKA (reference sequence). The CDR3 has 14 residues. The CDR3 loop is CSVLHGSSYNEQFF. The CDR3 region has the DNA TGCAGTGTCCTCCACGGCAGTTCCTACAATGAGCAGTTCTTC.

For this clonotype: A much bigger clone sits one base away, suggesting this may be a read error. The genes are TRBV7-2 and TRBJ2-6, with D possibly matching TRBD2 (5 bases). Trimming removed 2 bases from V and 3 bases from J, with 11 bases in between. Germline V gene data show CDR1 as SGHTA and CDR2 as FQGNSA. The CDR3 is 16 residues long. CDR3 nucleotide sequence: TGTGCCAGCAGCTTAAGGCGGGCGCTTGGGGCCAACGTCCTGACTTTC. Protein: CASSLRRALGANVLTF.

The rearrangement uses TRBV7-8 and TRBJ1-1, with 8 bases fitting TRBD1. The V segment lost 5 bases and the J segment 12 bases; nucleotides outside the gene matches: 8. Germline lookup yields CDR1 SGHVS and CDR2 FQNEAQ. CDR3 length: 12 residues. CDR3 amino acids: CASSPGQGITFF. The CDR3 DNA reads TGTGCCAGCAGCCCCGGACAGGGTATAACTTTCTTT. The full variable domain, rest sourced from reference TRBV7-8 and TRBJ1-1, is GAGVSQSPRYKVAKRGQDVALRCDPISGHVSLFWYQQALGQGPEFLTYFQNEAQLDKSGLPSDRFFAERPEGSVSTLKIQRTQQEDSAVYLCASSPGQGITFFGQGTRLTVV.

This clonotype was detected a few times. This rearrangement joins TRBV9 to TRBJ1-6; no firm D call. From germline, CDR1 is SGDLS and CDR2 YYNGEE. Trimming removed 2 bases from V and 11 bases from J, with 8 bases in between. The CDR3 is 12 residues long. As DNA, the CDR3 is TGTGCCAGCAGCGTCGGGAACGCACCCCTCCACTTT. Encoded protein: CASSVGNAPLHF.

This clonotype was seen at least ten times. V usage is TRBV12-3 or TRBV12-4 and J usage is TRBJ2-7; maybe TRBD1 (6 bases). Trimming removed 2 bases from V and 9 bases from J, with 8 bases in between. The CDR3 is 11 amino acids. The CDR3 bases are TGTGCCAGCAGTTTAAGGGGGATGCAGTACTTC. This sequence encodes CASSLRGMQYF.

This clonotype was found many times. The chain has TRBV20-1 and TRBJ2-3, with 11 bases that match TRBD1. Germline V gives CDR1 DFQATT, CDR2 SNEGSKA (reference sequence). J lost 4 bases, V lost 1 base, and 10 bases had no gene match. The CDR3 consists of 17 residues. The CDR3 sequence is CSARVSPGQGAADTQYF. In DNA, the CDR3 is TGCAGTGCTAGAGTGTCCCCCGGACAGGGGGCCGCAGATACGCAGTATTTT.

The chain couples TRBV15 to TRBJ2-5; TRBD1 might be the D (5 bases). CDR1 LNHNV and CDR2 YYDKDF come from the germline V gene (reference sequence). Trimming stripped 7 bases from V and 2 bases from J, with 14 bases between. This CDR3 contains 14 residues. The CDR3 sequence is CATTERTQQETQYF. CDR3 nucleotides: TGTGCCACCACGGAACGGACACAACAAGAGACCCAGTACTTC. The whole variable domain, remainder taken from reference TRBV15 and TRBJ2-5, is DAMVIQNPRYQVTQFGKPVTLSCSQTLNHNVMYWYQQKSSQAPKLLFHYYDKDFNNEADTPDNFQSRRPNTSFCFLDIRSPGLGDTAMYLCATTERTQQETQYFGPGTRLLVL.

This clonotype came up a few times. This chain connects TRBV2 to TRBJ2-5; possible D gene TRBD2, 6 bases. The CDR3 is made up of 13 amino acids. V was shortened by 8 bases and J by 9 bases, with 19 bases between the two germline ends. CDR1 SNHLY and CDR2 FYNNEI come from the germline V gene. CDR3 residues: CASCRVVGEAQYF. DNA for the CDR3: TGTGCCAGCTGCAGGGTGGTCGGGGAGGCCCAGTACTTC. The whole variable domain, remainder taken from reference TRBV2 and TRBJ2-5, is EPEVTQTPSHQVTQMGQEVILRCVPISNHLYFYWYRQILGQKVEFLVSFYNNEISEKSEIFDDQFSVERPDGSNFTLKIRSTKLEDSAMYFCASCRVVGEAQYFGPGTRLLVL.

With regard to this clonotype: At one of its ends the junction is not consistent with the germline gene, which may arise from a read error. The chain has TRBV20-1 and TRBJ2-7, with 9 bases identical to TRBD1. CDR3 length equals 15 residues. CDR1 and CDR2 (germline): DFQATT, SNEGSKA (reference sequence). The CDR3 nucleotides read TGCAGCGCTAGACAAGGACAGGGGACGCCTTACGAGCAGTACTTC. Translation: CSARQGQGTPYEQYF.

In nucleotides, the CDR3 is TGCAGTGCTAGGGCGGCTAACACCGGGGAGCTGTTTTTT. This sequence encodes CSARAANTGELFF. The chain is built from TRBV20-1 and TRBJ2-2; D uncertain. V shed 3 bases and J shed 2 bases, with 7 bases lying between them. The CDR3 consists of 13 residues. Germline loops: CDR1 DFQATT, CDR2 SNEGSKA (reference sequence).

In this sample, this clonotype turned up a few times. The rearrangement joins TRBV2 to TRBJ1-2, with D maybe TRBD1 (5 bases). V lost 6 bases and J lost 5, with 13 bases in between. Germline CDR1 SNHLY, CDR2 FYNNEI. This CDR3 is built from 13 residues. The DNA of the CDR3 is TGTGCCAGCAGACTAGGGGCCATATATGGCTACACCTTC. As protein: CASRLGAIYGYTF.

The chain recombines TRBV5-6 with TRBJ2-3, with TRBD2 matching over 11 bases. Germline V gene sequence: CDR1 SGHDT, CDR2 YYEEEE. This CDR3 has 18 residues. Trimming at V came to 1 base and at J to 2 bases, leaving 9 bases not matched to a gene. The chain's CDR3 is CASSLYGVTSGNTDTQYF. The CDR3 DNA reads as TGTGCCAGCAGCTTGTACGGGGTGACTAGCGGGAACACAGATACGCAGTATTTT.

This clonotype was recorded at least ten times. The chain employs TRBV19 and TRBJ1-5; D call uncertain. Trimming left V 7 bases short and J 10 bases short, with 20 bases between. CDR3 length: 14 residues. Germline CDR1 and CDR2: LNHDA and SQIVND (reference sequence). The CDR3 region has the DNA TGTGCCAGTACTCCAAGGTGGGCAGTGGAACCCCAGCATTTT. Its translation: CASTPRWAVEPQHF.

This clonotype was recorded at least ten times. The J gene is TRBJ2-7, the V gene TRBV6-2 or TRBV6-3, with D uncertain. V was shortened by 5 bases and J by 6 bases, with 11 bases between the two germline ends. CDR3 size: 12 residues. CDR1 MNHEY and CDR2 SVGEGT come from the germline V gene. CDR3: CASSKTFPEQYF. The CDR3, as DNA: TGTGCCAGCAGTAAGACTTTTCCCGAGCAGTACTTC.

Turning to this clonotype: A read error may explain this, as a much larger clone is one base away. V and J are TRBV5-4 and TRBJ2-1, with 8 bases lining up with TRBD1. The CDR3 totals 15 residues. From germline, CDR1 is SGHNT and CDR2 YYREEE (reference sequence). The CDR3 sequence: CASSFSPGGINGQFF. The CDR3, as DNA: TGTGCCAGCAGCTTTTCGCCAGGGGGCATAAATGGGCAGTTCTTC.

The rearrangement links TRBV24-1 to TRBJ2-2; 8 nucleotides match TRBD1. Germline loops: CDR1 KGHDR, CDR2 SFDVKD. V gave up 0 bases and J gave up 7 bases; unmatched junction bases: 6. The CDR3 consists of 16 residues. In nucleotides, the CDR3 is TGTGCCACCAGTGATTTGAGACAGGGGAAGGTCGGGGAGCTGTTTTTT. Translating gives CATSDLRQGKVGELFF.

This clonotype is termed medium-sized. The CDR3 nucleotides are TGTGCCAGCAGGATAGCGGGTTCCGAGCAGTACTTC. Translated, it gives CASRIAGSEQYF. The chain carries TRBV2 and TRBJ2-7, with 7 bases aligning to TRBD2. The CDR3 extends over 12 amino acids. Germline values: CDR1 SNHLY, CDR2 FYNNEI. The ends lost 6 bases at V and 6 bases at J; junction bases unmatched: 5.

For this clonotype: A read error may account for a junction end that differs from germline. This chain uses TRBV7-9 with TRBJ2-3; D is perhaps TRBD2 (8 bases). This CDR3 comprises 11 residues. CDR1 is SEHNR, CDR2 FQNEAQ, per germline (reference sequence). CDR3 sequence (DNA): TGTGCCAGCAGCAACGCGGGGGGACAGATCTTT. This sequence encodes CASSNAGGQIF.

The rearrangement links TRBV9 to TRBJ2-5; D remains ambiguous. V lost 0 bases and J lost 5, with 17 bases in between. Germline CDR1 and CDR2: SGDLS and YYNGEE. CDR3 length: 16 amino acids. CDR3 bases: TGTGCCAGCAGCGTAGAAGGCGGCGCACTACATGAGACCCAGTACTTC. Protein sequence: CASSVEGGALHETQYF.

On this clonotype: Compared with germline, one end of the junction differs, possibly owing to a read error. The rearrangement joins TRBV5-4 to TRBJ2-7, with D possibly TRBD2 on 5 matching bases. CDR1 is SGHNT and CDR2 is YYREEE in the germline V gene (reference sequence). The CDR3 is 13 residues long. CDR3 amino acids: CASSFGLTYGQYF. For the CDR3, the DNA is TGTGCCAGCAGCTTTGGACTCACCTACGGGCAGTACTTC.

J is TRBJ2-7 and V is TRBV29-1; possible D gene TRBD1, 5 bases. This CDR3 contains 12 residues. Germline CDR1 SQVTM, CDR2 ANQGSEA. Trimming pared 6 bases from V and 3 bases from J, leaving 12 bases between. CDR3 bases: TGCAGCGTAGCAGGGTCCCACTACGAGCAGTACTTC. Translated, it gives CSVAGSHYEQYF.

This clonotype was observed a few times. The V gene is TRBV2, the J gene TRBJ1-6, with no clear D. V lost 8 bases, J lost 6 bases, and 11 bases lay in between. Germline V gives CDR1 SNHLY, CDR2 FYNNEI. This CDR3 is built from 13 residues. The CDR3 DNA is TGTGCCAGCGGGCAGGTGACTAATTCACCCCTCCACTTT. As protein: CASGQVTNSPLHF. Drawing the rest from reference TRBV2 and TRBJ1-6, the complete variable domain is EPEVTQTPSHQVTQMGQEVILRCVPISNHLYFYWYRQILGQKVEFLVSFYNNEISEKSEIFDDQFSVERPDGSNFTLKIRSTKLEDSAMYFCASGQVTNSPLHFGNGTRLTVT.

A remark on this clonotype: One junction end disagrees with the germline gene, perhaps due to a read error. The genes are TRBV15 and TRBJ2-3; D gene uncertain. Germline V gives CDR1 LNHNV, CDR2 YYDKDF (reference sequence). The CDR3 extends over 16 amino acids. CDR3 nucleotide sequence: TGTGCCAGCAGCTTAGACCGGACCTCGTCCACAGATACGCAGTATTTT. This gives the protein CASSLDRTSSTDTQYF. Combining the CDR3 with reference TRBV15 and TRBJ2-3 gives the whole variable domain DAMVIQNPRYQVTQFGKPVTLSCSQTLNHNVMYWYQQKSSQAPKLLFHYYDKDFNNEADTPDNFQSRRPNTSFCFLDIRSPGLGDTAMYLCASSLDRTSSTDTQYFGPGTRLTVL.